The 10 T cell receptor beta chains in this list originate from one sample, sequenced in a study of CD8 T cells in Susac syndrome. It was with random hexamers that about 0.45 to 1 ug RNA was reverse transcribed. TCRdb reprocessed the immunoSEQ multiplex PCR reads with MiXCR, giving one entry per CDR3 protein. The sample lists about 300,000 distinct CDR3 sequences, approximately 90% occurring once. The material sequenced was CD8+ T cells from PBMCs. These receptors were obtained from a human donor with multiple sclerosis.

Only a few counts were recorded for this clonotype. This chain connects TRBV6-2 or TRBV6-3 to TRBJ1-2, with D unclear. CDR1 and CDR2 (germline): MNHEY, SVGEGT. This CDR3 has 14 residues. The germline V and J ends were trimmed by 2 bases and 0 bases, with 7 bases remaining between them. CDR3 sequence: CASSYGSANYGYTF. DNA of the CDR3: TGTGCCAGCAGTTACGGGTCAGCTAACTATGGCTACACCTTC.

V usage is TRBV7-6 and J usage is TRBJ2-2; D may match TRBD1 or TRBD2 (6 bases each). CDR1 is SGHVS and CDR2 is FNYEAQ in the germline V gene. V dropped 6 bases and J dropped 9 bases, with 14 bases sitting between them. CDR3 size: 13 residues. The CDR3 DNA follows: TGTGCCAGCAGTGGAGGGGGTGGCCGGGAGCTGTTTTTT. Translated, it gives CASSGGGGRELFF. Filled out from reference TRBV7-6 and TRBJ2-2, the complete variable domain reads GAGVSQSPRYKVTKRGQDVALRCDPISGHVSLYWYRQALGQGPEFLTYFNYEAQQDKSGLPNDRFSAERPEGSISTLTIQRTEQRDSAMYRCASSGGGGRELFFGEGSRLTVL.

As DNA, the CDR3 is TGCAGTGCTTGGAGCGGGAGGGACAATGAGCAGTTCTTC. Encoded protein: CSAWSGRDNEQFF. V usage is TRBV20-1 and J usage is TRBJ2-1, with 10 positions matching TRBD2. The CDR3 sequence is 13 residues long. CDR1 is DFQATT and CDR2 is SNEGSKA in the germline V gene (reference sequence). V shed 5 bases, J shed 5 bases, and the junction held 3 bases outside the gene matches.

The genes are TRBV7-8 and TRBJ2-5; D perhaps matches TRBD2 (5 bases). From germline, CDR1 is SGHVS and CDR2 FQNEAQ. The CDR3 spans 15 residues. Trimming took off 1 base at V and 4 bases at J, with 13 bases between the two ends. The CDR3 nucleotides read TGTGCCAGCAGCTTAGTTGTGGGAGTGGGAGAGACCCAGTACTTC. It specifies CASSLVVGVGETQYF.

This clonotype was seen a single time. The genes are TRBV19 and TRBJ1-3; D is possibly TRBD1 (5 bases). The CDR3 extends over 17 amino acids. V was clipped by 1 base and J by 0 bases, with 13 bases between them. Per the germline V gene, CDR1 is LNHDA and CDR2 is SQIVND (reference sequence). The CDR3 DNA sequence: TGTGCCAGTAGTATAGGAGGGACCGGTAACTCTGGAAACACCATATATTTT. Translated: CASSIGGTGNSGNTIYF.

The J gene is TRBJ2-7, the V gene TRBV12-3 or TRBV12-4; a possible D gene is TRBD1 (6 bases). V was pared by 5 bases and J by 5 bases, with 13 bases between. The length of the CDR3 is 13 residues. The CDR3, as DNA: TGTGCCAGCAGTAAATACAGGGACCACGAGCAGTACTTC. Its protein is CASSKYRDHEQYF.

This clonotype turned up a few times. V usage is TRBV4-1 and J usage is TRBJ1-1; no firm D call. The CDR3 has 15 amino acids. In germline, CDR1 is MGHRA, CDR2 YSYEKL. Trimming cost V 0 bases and J 1 base, with 9 bases left between them. DNA of the CDR3: TGCGCCAGCAGCCAAGATTCTGCCCAGAACACTGAAGCTTTCTTT. It translates to CASSQDSAQNTEAFF.

This chain joins TRBV4-1 and TRBJ1-1; D ambiguous. The CDR3 is 18 amino acids. Germline CDR1 reads MGHRA; CDR2 reads YSYEKL. V lost 0 bases and J lost 0, with 17 bases in between. The CDR3 reads CASSQDGVGWRMNTEAFF. CDR3 nucleotide sequence: TGCGCCAGCAGCCAAGACGGGGTGGGTTGGCGGATGAACACTGAAGCTTTCTTT.

The V call is TRBV27, the J call TRBJ2-7; 11 nucleotides match TRBD2. V gave up 5 bases and J gave up 4 bases; unmatched junction bases: 16. CDR1 is MNHEY, CDR2 SMNVEV, per germline (reference sequence). The CDR3 extends over 18 amino acids. The CDR3 protein is CASSHHGAGTSGDYEQYF. As DNA, the CDR3 is TGTGCCAGCAGTCATCATGGGGCTGGGACTAGCGGTGATTACGAGCAGTACTTC.

The chain combines TRBV24-1 with TRBJ2-2; tentatively, D is TRBD1 or TRBD2 (5 bases each). CDR1 and CDR2 (germline): KGHDR, SFDVKD. V lost 3 bases to trimming and J lost 3 bases, with 10 bases between them. This CDR3 comprises 15 residues. The CDR3: CATSDEGHHTGELFF. CDR3 DNA: TGTGCCACCAGTGATGAGGGGCACCACACCGGGGAGCTGTTTTTT.